The sequence of this T cell receptor (beta chain) was determined in a study of blood T cell repertoires in COVID-19. Libraries were prepared by immunoSEQ multiplex PCR; TCRdb keeps only in-frame clonotypes and omits some of them. The sample records fewer than 500,000 clones, roughly 87% being singletons. The CDR3 is made up of 12 amino acids. V usage is TRBV21-1 and J usage is TRBJ1-1. TRBV21-1 is annotated as a pseudogene. The specimen sequenced was PBMCs or T cells enriched from blood (not recorded which). The TCR sequence derives from a young woman with acute COVID-19. The CDR3 protein is CASRLLNTEAFF. CDR3 nucleotide sequence: TGTGCCAGCAGACTATTGAACACTGAAGCTTTCTTT.